This T cell receptor (beta chain) was documented in a study of response to subunit inactivated influenza vaccine. MiXCR, run by TCRdb on the RT-PCR reads, gives a single entry per CDR3 protein. The sample includes 180,000 or so distinct CDR3 sequences, less than 15% seen only once; the top ten take about 29%. CDR3 length: 13 residues. CDR1 and CDR2 (germline): WSHSY, SAAADI. Trimming left V 2 bases short and J 2 bases short, with 7 bases between. These sequences were also reported in another study, on T cells expressing NK-cell markers. From that study: With UMIs, 5'RACE template switching was used to make TCR beta cDNA.

The source is a man aged 50 or older who received an inactivated influenza vaccine. The source material was CD8+ T cells sorted from PBMCs, sampled 11 to 12 days after vaccination. This chain links TRBV10-2 with TRBJ2-7; no firm D call. In DNA form, the CDR3 reads TGCGCCAGCAGTGAGGGTCCCCCCTACGAGCAGTACTTC. It yields the protein CASSEGPPYEQYF.